The rows below give T cell receptor beta chains drawn from one sample of a study of OX40 agonist ivuxolimab in advanced cancers. Produced via immunoSEQ multiplex PCR; TCRdb's table is partial and in-frame only. The table has more than 65,000 clones, 80% to 90% seen once. The sequences come from CD4+ or CD8+ T cells sorted from blood, collected in a trial of the OX40 agonist ivuxolimab. These receptors were collected from an adult with an advanced solid tumor such as melanoma, head and neck, liver or kidney cancer. Both conserved end residues are part of each CDR3. D genes are given only for firm matches. A row's size may be missing; if present it is once, few, many or a size class.

once	TRBJ1-3	-	TRBV13	TGTGCCAGCAGCCCGCAGGACAGTCGGGGAAACACCATATATTTT	CASSPQDSRGNTIYF
-	TRBJ1-1	TRBD1	TRBV19	TGTGCCAGTACCTTATGGGGCGGACAGGGAGGGCAAATGAACACTGAAGCTTTCTTT	CASTLWGGQGGQMNTEAFF
-	TRBJ2-7	-	TRBV7-2	TGTGCCAGCAGCCTCCTACTCCGGGACGGCTACGAGCAGTACTTC	CASSLLLRDGYEQYF
-	TRBJ2-1	-	TRBV6-5	TGTGCCAGCAGTTACGTGTTTGGGGGGAAGAACAATGAGCAGTTCTTC	CASSYVFGGKNNEQFF
once	TRBJ1-2	-	TRBV5-6	TGTGCCAGCAGCCGGGCGGCGGGTCGGGCGGACTATGGCTACACCTTC	CASSRAAGRADYGYTF
-	TRBJ2-3	-	TRBV5-8	TGTGCCAGCAGCGAAGGGCGGGGCTCTGCCACAGATACGCAGTATTTT	CASSEGRGSATDTQYF
-	TRBJ1-3	-	TRBV19	TGTGCCAGTAGTATTGGGGGCAGCTCTGGAAACACCATATATTTT	CASSIGGSSGNTIYF
few	TRBJ1-2	-	TRBV5-6	TGTGCCAGCAGCTTCACGCGGGGAGGATATGGCTACACCTTC	CASSFTRGGYGYTF
-	TRBJ2-1	-	TRBV7-9	TGTGCCAGCAGCTTAGGGCAGGGTAAATACAATGAGCAGTTCTTC	CASSLGQGKYNEQFF
-	TRBJ2-3	-	TRBV29-1	TGCAGCGGAAAGGGACTCCTCAACTCATCCACAGATACGCAGTATTTT	CSGKGLLNSSTDTQYF
many	TRBJ1-1	-	TRBV7-2	TGTGCCAGCAGCTCCATGCCTCCGGGACAGAACACTGAAGCTTTCTTT	CASSSMPPGQNTEAFF
-	TRBJ2-3	-	TRBV25-1	TGTGCCAGCAGTGAAGATAGGGGCACAGATACGCAGTATTTT	CASSEDRGTDTQYF
-	TRBJ1-5	-	TRBV7-9	TGTGCCAGCAGCTTAGAGTCATGGGTCGGAACATATAGCAATCAGCCCCAGCATTTT	CASSLESWVGTYSNQPQHF
-	TRBJ1-3	-	TRBV19	TGTGCCAGTAGTGTGGATAACTCTGGAAACACCATATATTTT	CASSVDNSGNTIYF
-	TRBJ2-5	TRBD2	TRBV6-5	TGTGCCAGCAGTTACTCCGGACTAGCGGGAGAGCAGACCCAGTACTTC	CASSYSGLAGEQTQYF
-	TRBJ2-4	-	TRBV29-1	TGCAGCCTAGGGCTGGGAGGCGCCAAAAACATTCAGTACTTC	CSLGLGGAKNIQYF
-	TRBJ1-5	-	TRBV9	TGTGCCAGCAGTCATACAGGTACCTCCAATCAGCCCCAGCATTTT	CASSHTGTSNQPQHF
-	TRBJ1-5	-	TRBV28	TGTGCCAGCAGCCATACCCGGACGGCTTTGGGCTTAGGCAATCAGCCCCAGCATTTT	CASSHTRTALGLGNQPQHF
-	TRBJ2-3	-	TRBV9	TGTGCCAGCAGCTTAGGACCTTTAGATACGCAGTATTTT	CASSLGPLDTQYF
once	TRBJ2-2	-	TRBV7-3	TGTGCCAGCAGCTCCCAGCCCGCGAACACCGGGGAGCTGTTTTTT	CASSSQPANTGELFF
-	TRBJ2-7	-	TRBV6-1	TGTGCCAGCAGTGGCAGTACCTACGAGCAGTACTTC	CASSGSTYEQYF
-	TRBJ2-3	TRBD2	TRBV5-5	TGTGCCAGCAGCTTGACTAGCGGGAATACAGATACGCAGTATTTT	CASSLTSGNTDTQYF
-	TRBJ1-1	TRBD1	TRBV6-6	TGTGCCAGCAGTCCGACACAGGGGTCCGAAGCTTTCTTT	CASSPTQGSEAFF
-	TRBJ1-1	-	TRBV21-1	TGTGCCAGCATTGGGACAGGGAAAGGGGGAGCTTTCTTT	CASIGTGKGGAFF